Below, 20 T cell receptor beta chains from the same sample are listed, as sequenced in a study of blood T cell repertoires in COVID-19. Measured with immunoSEQ multiplex PCR; TCRdb has only the in-frame clones, and not every one. The sample includes tens of thousands of clones, 85% to 95% seen only once; the top ten take about 3%. Sequencing was carried out using peripheral blood. Every receptor here comes from a man aged 45 to 65 with acute or convalescent COVID-19.

The chain joins TRBV3-1 (or the pseudogene TRBV3-2) to TRBJ2-5, with unresolved D. The germline V gene encodes CDR1 LGHDT and CDR2 YNNKEL (reference sequence). This CDR3 is built from 14 residues. V was pared by 4 bases and J by 3 bases, with 12 bases between. Here the CDR3 DNA reads TGTGCCAGCAGCCCCTCCACTGCCAAAGAGACCCAGTACTTC. Translation: CASSPSTAKETQYF.

This clone appeared once. For the CDR3, the DNA is TGTGCCAGCAGTTACTCGGGCAGTTCCTATAATTCACCCCTCCACTTT. Its translation: CASSYSGSSYNSPLHF. This chain connects TRBV6-5 to TRBJ1-6, with D uncertain. The CDR3 loop spans 16 amino acids. CDR1 and CDR2 from the germline V gene are MNHEY and SVGAGI. Trimming left V 0 bases short and J 1 base short, with 7 bases between.

The gene calls are TRBV29-1 and TRBJ1-1; 7 nucleotides align to TRBD1. V was clipped by 2 bases and J by 2 bases; unmatched bases: 8. Germline assignment: CDR1 SQVTM and CDR2 ANQGSEA. This CDR3 is 15 amino acids long. CDR3 coding DNA: TGCAGCGTTGAACCGCAGGGGGGCTCTAACACTGAAGCTTTCTTT. This codes for CSVEPQGGSNTEAFF.

The rearrangement uses TRBV6-4 and TRBJ1-1; TRBD1 matches 10 bases. This CDR3 is built from 17 residues. The V gene's germline CDR1 is MRHNA and CDR2 SNTAGT. Trimming took 8 bases from V and 0 from J; bases not matched to a gene: 12. CDR3 coding DNA: TGTGCCAGCGCGACCGGGACAGGGGCTTCGATGAACACTGAAGCTTTCTTT. It yields the protein CASATGTGASMNTEAFF.

This clone came up once. The chain employs TRBV19 and TRBJ1-5; perhaps TRBD1 as D (5 bases). The CDR3 has 15 amino acids. Germline values: CDR1 LNHDA, CDR2 SQIVND (reference sequence). Trimming removed 5 bases from V and 0 bases from J, with 11 bases in between. CDR3 sequence: CASSRRQNSNQPQHF. CDR3 coding DNA: TGTGCCAGTAGTCGGAGACAGAATAGCAATCAGCCCCAGCATTTT.

V gene TRBV7-8 combines with J gene TRBJ2-7; TRBD2 aligns across 7 bases. CDR3 length: 14 amino acids. After removal of 2 bases from V and 2 bases from J, the junction contained 3 bases not matched to a gene. Germline V CDR1 and CDR2: SGHVS, FQNEAQ. The CDR3 sequence is CASSLLAATYEQYF. DNA for the CDR3: TGTGCCAGCAGCTTACTAGCGGCTACCTACGAGCAGTACTTC.

The chain has TRBV10-2 and TRBJ2-2; 8 nucleotides match TRBD1. The CDR3 runs 16 residues. Germline CDR1 is WSHSY and CDR2 is SAAADI. The ends lost 6 bases at V and 7 bases at J; junction bases unmatched: 13. The CDR3 DNA reads as TGCGCCAGCAGAAACCCGTGGACAGGGTCCGGCGGGGAGCTGTTTTTT. It is translated as CASRNPWTGSGGELFF.

This chain uses TRBV2 with TRBJ2-3; maybe TRBD1 (5 bases). With 6 bases removed from V and 2 bases from J, the gap between germline ends came to 12 bases. Germline assignment: CDR1 SNHLY and CDR2 FYNNEI. The CDR3 is 14 residues long. CDR3 sequence reads: CASSYLGATDTQYF. In DNA, the CDR3 is TGTGCCAGCAGCTATCTAGGGGCCACAGATACGCAGTATTTT.

The chain combines TRBV6-1 with TRBJ1-2; 9 bases match TRBD1. This CDR3 is built from 15 residues. The trim removed 3 bases at V and 2 bases at J, leaving 4 bases unmatched. Germline values: CDR1 MNHNS, CDR2 SASEGT. CDR3 nucleotides: TGTGCCAGCAGTGAGAGGGGACAGGGCAACTATGGCTACACCTTC. Encoded protein: CASSERGQGNYGYTF.

The rearrangement links TRBV9 to TRBJ1-1; 9 bases are shared with TRBD1. This CDR3 is built from 15 residues. Unmatched junction bases numbered 4, after V lost 2 bases and J lost 2 bases. Germline CDR1 and CDR2: SGDLS and YYNGEE. The CDR3 here is CASSVLGQGNTEAFF. CDR3 nucleotide sequence: TGTGCCAGCAGCGTGTTGGGACAGGGTAACACTGAAGCTTTCTTT.

This clone turned up a few times. This chain joins TRBV10-3 and TRBJ2-7; tentative D call: TRBD2 (5 bases). This CDR3 region has 16 residues. Trimming removed 3 bases at V and 0 bases at J, with 15 bases between. CDR1 and CDR2 from the germline V gene are ENHRY and SYGVKD. The DNA of the CDR3 is TGTGCCATCAGTGACCCCGAGGGCCACCTCTCCTACGAGCAGTACTTC. It is translated as CAISDPEGHLSYEQYF.

This clone was seen only a few times. The V call is TRBV5-1, the J call TRBJ1-1; tentatively, D is TRBD1 (5 bases). V lost 7 bases and J lost 1, with 11 bases in between. Germline V CDR1 and CDR2: SGHRS, YFSETQ. CDR3 length: 13 amino acids. The CDR3 sequence: CASALTANTEAFF. The CDR3 nucleotides are TGCGCCAGCGCCTTGACAGCGAACACTGAAGCTTTCTTT.

V gene TRBV19 combines with J gene TRBJ1-1; D is perhaps TRBD1 (6 bases). The V gene lost 7 bases and the J gene lost 1 base, with 10 bases spanning the gap. Per germline, CDR1 LNHDA and CDR2 SQIVND (reference sequence). The CDR3 is 13 residues long. The CDR3 DNA reads as TGTGCCAGTATCCTGGACAGGAACACTGAAGCTTTCTTT. Protein sequence: CASILDRNTEAFF.

V gene TRBV10-3 combines with J gene TRBJ2-5, with 8 positions matching TRBD1. Germline-derived CDR1 and CDR2 are ENHRY and SYGVKD. CDR3 size: 15 residues. V gave up 4 bases and J gave up 5 bases; unmatched junction bases: 9. In DNA form, the CDR3 reads TGTGCCATCAGTGCAGCGACAGGGGTAACGGAGACCCAGTACTTC. As protein: CAISAATGVTETQYF.

The CDR3: CASSPSGGVEKLFF. DNA of the CDR3: TGTGCCAGTAGTCCCTCAGGGGGCGTTGAAAAACTGTTTTTT. The genes are TRBV19 and TRBJ1-4, with 8 bases lining up with TRBD1. The CDR3 length is 14 residues. The junction had 6 bases not matched to a gene; V was cut back by 5 bases and J by 7 bases. Germline values: CDR1 LNHDA, CDR2 SQIVND (reference sequence).

The count of this clone is one. This chain links TRBV7-6 with TRBJ2-7; D is ambiguous. The CDR3 runs to 16 residues. Per the germline V gene, CDR1 is SGHVS and CDR2 is FNYEAQ. V shed 5 bases and J shed 9 bases, with 26 bases lying between them. The CDR3 region has the DNA TGTGCCAGCAGCCTCATATCGGGTCTATCAACCTCGGGGCAGTACTTC. It yields the protein CASSLISGLSTSGQYF. Based on the CDR3 plus reference TRBV7-6 and TRBJ2-7, the full variable domain is GAGVSQSPRYKVTKRGQDVALRCDPISGHVSLYWYRQALGQGPEFLTYFNYEAQQDKSGLPNDRFSAERPEGSISTLTIQRTEQRDSAMYRCASSLISGLSTSGQYFGPGTRLTVT.

The genes are TRBV7-2 and TRBJ2-1; TRBD2 matches at 11 bases. Germline loops: CDR1 SGHTA, CDR2 FQGNSA. Trimming took 4 bases from V and 4 from J; bases not matched to a gene: 12. The CDR3 is made up of 18 amino acids. The CDR3 nucleotides are TGTGCCAGCAGCTCACTAGCGGGGGCCCCCCGCAGTTACAATGAGCAGTTCTTC. Residues: CASSSLAGAPRSYNEQFF.

V usage is TRBV12-5 and J usage is TRBJ1-5; 9 bases match TRBD1. Germline-derived CDR1 and CDR2 are LGHNT and FRNRAP. The trim removed 0 bases at V and 6 bases at J, leaving 9 bases unmatched. CDR3 length: 17 amino acids. CDR3 DNA sequence: TGTGCTAGTGGTTTGGTATTTACAGGGGGCATCGGTCAGCCCCAGCATTTT. Its protein product is CASGLVFTGGIGQPQHF.

The V call is TRBV3-1 (or the pseudogene TRBV3-2), the J call TRBJ2-1, with 11 bases identical to TRBD2. This CDR3 comprises 16 residues. The germline V gene has CDR1 LGHDT and CDR2 YNNKEL (reference sequence). V lost 7 bases and J lost 5; bases outside the gene matches: 10. DNA of the CDR3: TGTGCCAGCACCGAGTTCACTAGCGGGGGACACAATGAGCAGTTCTTC. Encoded protein: CASTEFTSGGHNEQFF.

The chain uses TRBV4-1 and TRBJ2-7; no clear D gene. This CDR3 is built from 14 residues. Trimming removed 0 bases at V and 2 bases at J, with 8 bases between. Germline-derived CDR1 and CDR2 are MGHRA and YSYEKL. This CDR3 is CASSQDPGAYEQYF. DNA of the CDR3: TGCGCCAGCAGCCAAGATCCGGGTGCCTACGAGCAGTACTTC.